This T cell receptor (beta chain) was identified in a study of blood T cell repertoires in COVID-19. The overall study: Acute-phase and convalescent COVID-19 samples originated in the United States, Italy and Spain. In each case, the material was cDNA or gDNA derived from T cells, B-cell-depleted T cells, or PBMCs.

The V end was cut by 0 bases, the J end by 7 bases, with 14 bases between. The CDR3 runs to 15 residues. The germline V gene encodes CDR1 SGDLS and CDR2 YYNGEE. For this clone: This specimen includes other DNA sequences encoding the same CDR3.

Authors' analysis steps: Reference gene primer amplification in the assay estimated nucleated cell counts. The table came from immunoSEQ multiplex PCR; TCRdb's copy has only in-frame clones and leaves some out. That table gives V, J and clone size, and the DNA gave D and trimming. This table has 150,000 to 200,000 clones, about 86% appearing once. The rearrangement uses TRBV9 and TRBJ2-1; D might be TRBD1 (6 bases). This TCR was sampled from a woman younger than 35 who had recovered from COVID-19. Material for sequencing was peripheral blood. This chain's CDR3 is CASSVGWTEGNEQFF. CDR3 coding DNA: TGTGCCAGCAGCGTAGGCTGGACAGAGGGGAATGAGCAGTTCTTC.